These 24 T cell receptor beta chains originate from one sample sequenced in a study of T cell changes during pregnancy in multiple sclerosis. TCRdb keeps only in-frame clones here, not all; method: immunoSEQ multiplex PCR. The table includes roughly 100,000 clones, roughly nine tenths detected once. Sequenced material: peripheral blood, taken after pregnancy. These receptors were taken from a female donor with multiple sclerosis, enrolled in a pregnancy study.

The J gene is TRBJ1-3, the V gene TRBV27, with D maybe TRBD1 (6 bases). The CDR3 consists of 17 residues. In germline, CDR1 is MNHEY, CDR2 SMNVEV (reference sequence). Trimming took 2 bases from V and 8 from J, leaving 22 bases between them. The CDR3 sequence is CASSLKGRGGLRDTIYF. DNA for the CDR3: TGTGCCAGCAGTTTAAAGGGCAGGGGAGGGCTGCGGGACACCATATATTTT.

The chain employs TRBV5-8 and TRBJ2-6, with D perhaps matching TRBD1 (5 bases). The V gene lost 2 bases and the J gene lost 8 bases, with 8 bases spanning the gap. CDR3 length equals 13 residues. Germline CDR1 is SGHTS and CDR2 is YDEGEE. CDR3: CASSFRQSNVLTF. The CDR3 nucleotides read TGTGCCAGCAGCTTCCGACAGTCCAACGTCCTGACTTTC.

The chain recombines TRBV19 with TRBJ1-5; the D is unclear. The V end was cut by 8 bases, the J end by 4 bases, with 15 bases between. Germline assignment: CDR1 LNHDA and CDR2 SQIVND (reference sequence). CDR3 length: 14 amino acids. The CDR3 DNA is TGTGCCAGTTCGGTCCAACGCGGGAATCAGCCCCAGCATTTT. This sequence encodes CASSVQRGNQPQHF.

The chain has TRBV4-1 and TRBJ1-2, with D possibly TRBD1 on 6 matching bases. The CDR3 runs 15 residues. V was shortened by 0 bases and J by 4 bases, with 12 bases between the two germline ends. CDR1 is MGHRA and CDR2 is YSYEKL in the germline V gene. The CDR3 is CASSQDQDRTYGYTF. In DNA, the CDR3 is TGCGCCAGCAGCCAAGATCAGGACAGAACCTATGGCTACACCTTC.

This chain uses TRBV2 with TRBJ2-7; TRBD2 matches 12 bases. Germline lookup yields CDR1 SNHLY and CDR2 FYNNEI. The CDR3 is made up of 13 amino acids. V dropped 11 bases and J dropped 3; count of bases not matched to a gene: 5. This chain's CDR3 is CAGRLAGDYEQYF. CDR3 bases: TGTGCCGGGAGACTAGCGGGAGACTACGAGCAGTACTTC. Using reference TRBV2 and TRBJ2-7 for the parts outside the CDR3, the full variable domain is EPEVTQTPSHQVTQMGQEVILRCVPISNHLYFYWYRQILGQKVEFLVSFYNNEISEKSEIFDDQFSVERPDGSNFTLKIRSTKLEDSAMYFCAGRLAGDYEQYFGPGTRLTVT.

The rearrangement joins TRBV9 to TRBJ2-3, with 8 nucleotides matching TRBD2. V was pared by 0 bases and J by 8 bases, with 11 bases of the junction left unmatched. The CDR3 extends over 16 amino acids. From germline, CDR1 is SGDLS and CDR2 YYNGEE. CDR3 region: CASSVGGISGVGTQYF. The CDR3 coding sequence is TGTGCCAGCAGCGTAGGAGGCATTAGCGGGGTCGGTACGCAGTATTTT.

The chain employs TRBV7-9 and TRBJ2-3; the match to TRBD2 covers 12 bases. This CDR3 comprises 15 residues. CDR1 SEHNR and CDR2 FQNEAQ come from the germline V gene (reference sequence). J was trimmed by 9 bases and V by 6 bases; bases with no gene match: 10. The CDR3 bases are TGTGCCAGCAGTCTGACTAGCGGGGGACGCGAGACGCAGTATTTT. Its protein product is CASSLTSGGRETQYF.

This chain joins TRBV6-1 and TRBJ1-1, with D possibly matching TRBD1 (5 bases). Germline CDR1 and CDR2: MNHNS and SASEGT. This CDR3 has 14 amino acids. V lost 6 bases, J lost 4 bases, and 15 bases lay in between. The CDR3 spells CASSRLSGPTEAFF. The CDR3 DNA sequence: TGTGCCAGCAGCCGACTTTCAGGGCCCACTGAAGCTTTCTTT.

V is TRBV19 and J is TRBJ2-5; D not resolved. CDR3 length equals 12 residues. Looked up from germline, CDR1 is LNHDA and CDR2 is SQIVND (reference sequence). Deletions cut 2 bases from V and 5 bases from J, with 6 bases between. CDR3 in amino acids: CASSINGETQYF. CDR3 nucleotide sequence: TGTGCCAGTAGTATAAACGGGGAGACCCAGTACTTC.

The chain combines TRBV9 with TRBJ2-3, with a tentative D call TRBD2 (5 bases). Germline V gene lookup returns CDR1 SGDLS and CDR2 YYNGEE. The ends were cut back, 4 bases at V and 1 base at J, with 10 bases in the middle. The length of the CDR3 is 14 residues. The CDR3 DNA reads as TGTGCCAGCAGCCCCGGACTCCGCACAGATACGCAGTATTTT. Translation gives CASSPGLRTDTQYF.

The chain uses TRBV7-3 and TRBJ2-1; D may be TRBD2 (6 bases). Trimming removed 0 bases at V and 6 bases at J, with 9 bases between. Germline V gene data show CDR1 as SGHTA and CDR2 as FQGTGA. The CDR3 runs 14 residues. The CDR3 is CASSLTGGTNEQFF. As DNA, the CDR3 is TGTGCCAGCAGCTTAACGGGCGGGACCAATGAGCAGTTCTTC.

The chain joins TRBV7-9 to TRBJ1-2; 9 nucleotides align to TRBD1. CDR1 is SEHNR, CDR2 FQNEAQ, per germline (reference sequence). V was clipped by 5 bases and J by 3 bases; unmatched bases: 10. The CDR3 is 16 amino acids. In DNA form, the CDR3 reads TGTGCCAGCAGCCAGGCCCGGGGGACAGGGTACTATGGCTACACCTTC. Its protein product is CASSQARGTGYYGYTF.

In nucleotides, the CDR3 is TGCAGCGTTGGGATCGCCCAGGGAGATACGCAGTATTTT. This gives the protein CSVGIAQGDTQYF. The rearrangement joins TRBV29-1 to TRBJ2-3, with D maybe TRBD1 (5 bases). Per the germline V gene, CDR1 is SQVTM and CDR2 is ANQGSEA. The CDR3 loop spans 13 amino acids. V shed 4 bases and J shed 5 bases, with 13 bases lying between them.

This clone appeared a single time. The genes are TRBV27 and TRBJ1-6, with D tentatively TRBD1 (5 bases). V lost 7 bases to trimming and J lost 3 bases, with 16 bases between them. CDR3 length: 16 residues. Germline V gene data show CDR1 as MNHEY and CDR2 as SMNVEV (reference sequence). The CDR3 region is CASKSAGGNYNSPLHF. Written as DNA, the CDR3 is TGTGCCAGCAAGTCGGCGGGGGGAAACTATAATTCACCCCTCCACTTT.

The chain recombines TRBV7-6 with TRBJ2-1; 8 nucleotides align to TRBD2. V lost 8 bases, J lost 5 bases, and 11 bases stayed unmatched. From germline, CDR1 is SGHVS and CDR2 FNYEAQ. CDR3 length equals 15 residues. Written as DNA, the CDR3 is TGTGCCAGCGCCCCTGCGGGGGGCCGTAACAATGAGCAGTTCTTC. Its protein is CASAPAGGRNNEQFF. The complete variable domain, with remaining parts taken from reference TRBV7-6 and TRBJ2-1, reads GAGVSQSPRYKVTKRGQDVALRCDPISGHVSLYWYRQALGQGPEFLTYFNYEAQQDKSGLPNDRFSAERPEGSISTLTIQRTEQRDSAMYRCASAPAGGRNNEQFFGPGTRLTVL.

This rearrangement joins TRBV7-3 to TRBJ2-1; 7 bases align to TRBD1. CDR3 length equals 15 residues. With V trimmed by 5 bases and J by 4 bases, 8 bases remained unmatched. Germline values: CDR1 SGHTA, CDR2 FQGTGA. The CDR3 DNA sequence: TGTGCCAGCAGCCCATCCGGGACAGTGTACAATGAGCAGTTCTTC. As protein: CASSPSGTVYNEQFF.

This clone was seen repeatedly, ten times or more. The chain combines TRBV19 with TRBJ2-1, with 15 nucleotides matching TRBD2. This CDR3 is 15 amino acids long. CDR1 and CDR2 from the germline V gene are LNHDA and SQIVND (reference sequence). V lost 6 bases to trimming and J lost 7 bases; unmatched junction nucleotides: 4. The CDR3 reads CASRIGLAGGNEQFF. The DNA of the CDR3 is TGTGCCAGTAGAATCGGACTAGCGGGGGGGAATGAGCAGTTCTTC.

This clone has a single count. The chain combines TRBV5-4 with TRBJ1-6; a possible D gene is TRBD1 (5 bases). Per germline, CDR1 SGHNT and CDR2 YYREEE (reference sequence). The CDR3 has 16 amino acids. Trimming stripped 3 bases from V and 0 bases from J, with 10 bases between. The CDR3 loop reads CASSSRVGSYNSPLHF. The DNA for the CDR3 is TGTGCCAGCAGCTCCAGGGTAGGCTCCTATAATTCACCCCTCCACTTT.

J is TRBJ1-2 and V is TRBV19, with 10 bases fitting TRBD1. Per the germline V gene, CDR1 is LNHDA and CDR2 is SQIVND (reference sequence). The CDR3 is made up of 15 amino acids. Trimming cost V 5 bases and J 5 bases; bases outside gene matches: 8. In DNA form, the CDR3 reads TGTGCCAGTAGTCCCGGACAGGGGGGGAAGTATGGCTACACCTTC. It encodes CASSPGQGGKYGYTF.

This chain joins TRBV2 and TRBJ1-5; D is perhaps TRBD1 (5 bases). The CDR3 has 14 residues. Trimming took 8 bases from V and 4 from J, leaving 15 bases between them. Germline CDR1 is SNHLY and CDR2 is FYNNEI. The chain's CDR3 is CASSRQGSNQPQHF. The DNA of the CDR3 is TGTGCCAGCTCCCGCCAGGGTAGTAATCAGCCCCAGCATTTT.

This chain links TRBV11-2 with TRBJ2-2; tentative D call: TRBD2 (5 bases). The CDR3 has 15 residues. CDR1 is SGHAT and CDR2 is FQNNGV in the germline V gene. V shed 4 bases and J shed 5 bases, with 14 bases lying between them. The CDR3 is CASSSRTGGTGELFF. In nucleotides, the CDR3 is TGTGCCAGCAGCTCAAGGACCGGCGGGACCGGGGAGCTGTTTTTT.

The genes are TRBV10-3 and TRBJ2-6; D unresolved. CDR1 ENHRY and CDR2 SYGVKD come from the germline V gene. V was shortened by 6 bases and J by 0 bases, with 9 bases between the two germline ends. The length of the CDR3 is 15 residues. The CDR3 loop reads CAIRDQVSGANVLTF. The CDR3 bases are TGTGCCATCAGGGATCAGGTCTCTGGGGCCAACGTCCTGACTTTC.

The chain couples TRBV7-9 to TRBJ1-5; D is unclear. Germline loops: CDR1 SEHNR, CDR2 FQNEAQ (reference sequence). V lost 5 bases and J lost 4, with 9 bases in between. The length of the CDR3 is 13 residues. The CDR3 DNA reads TGTGCCAGCAGCCCGGACTGGAATCAGCCCCAGCATTTT. The encoded protein is CASSPDWNQPQHF.

V usage is TRBV7-8 and J usage is TRBJ1-2, with TRBD1 matching over 9 bases. Germline V gives CDR1 SGHVS, CDR2 FQNEAQ. The J segment lost 8 bases and the V segment lost 1 base, leaving 5 bases of the junction unmatched. This CDR3 comprises 14 residues. DNA of the CDR3: TGTGCCAGCAGCTTAGTGGGACAGGGTTTCGGCTACACCTTC. Residues: CASSLVGQGFGYTF.